This T cell receptor (beta chain) derives from a study of T cell repertoires in cytomegalovirus infection. Overall study: Indications of both CMV infection and matching HLA type were provided by public TCR beta signatures.

The CDR3 runs 16 residues. CDR1 is SGHTA and CDR2 is FQGNSA in the germline V gene. Trimming shortened V by 3 bases and J by 8 bases, and 20 bases separated the two germline ends. The table lists this clonotype with many counts. Its antigen remains unknown. Overall study results and limits: Public TCR beta family frequency separated CMV-and-HLA carriers, including in an independent cohort. HLA-C-restricted TCR beta clonotypes specific for CMV led the ex vivo response.

A single record per CDR3 protein comes from TCRdb applying MiXCR to the reads. The sample carries more than 200,000 distinct CDR3 sequences, approximately 9.2% recorded once. The gene calls are TRBV7-2 and TRBJ1-5; TRBD1 might be the D (6 bases). The TCR sequence derives from a human donor in good health (CMV status not recorded). Some clones in this sample may be carry-over from other donors' samples. The sequenced sample was PBMCs. The CDR3 nucleotides read TGTGCCAGCAGCTTTAGTCAGGGGTCCCCTGCGGAGCCCCAGCATTTT. Translation: CASSFSQGSPAEPQHF.